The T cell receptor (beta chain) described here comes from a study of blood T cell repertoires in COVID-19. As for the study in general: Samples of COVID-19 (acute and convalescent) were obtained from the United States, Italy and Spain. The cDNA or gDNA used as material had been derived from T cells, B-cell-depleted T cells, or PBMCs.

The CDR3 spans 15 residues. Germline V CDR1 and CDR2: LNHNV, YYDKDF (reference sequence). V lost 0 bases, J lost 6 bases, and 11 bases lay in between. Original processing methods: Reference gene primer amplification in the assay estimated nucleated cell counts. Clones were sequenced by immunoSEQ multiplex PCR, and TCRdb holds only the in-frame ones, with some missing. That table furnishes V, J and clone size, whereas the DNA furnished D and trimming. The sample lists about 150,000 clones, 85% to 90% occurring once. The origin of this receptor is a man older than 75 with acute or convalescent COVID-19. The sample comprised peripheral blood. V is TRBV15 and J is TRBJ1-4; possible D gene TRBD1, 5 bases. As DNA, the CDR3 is TGTGCCACCAGCAGAGATAGAGGACAATATGAAAAACTGTTTTTT. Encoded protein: CATSRDRGQYEKLFF.